In this sample, the clone carrying this TCR beta chain turned up a few times. The data originate from a study of T cell responses to AZD1222 COVID-19 vaccine. Some clones are missing from TCRdb's copy, which holds only in-frame ones; the method was immunoSEQ multiplex PCR. This sample carries about 140,000 clones, roughly 92% of them seen once, and the ten largest clones take roughly 1.2%. Trimming removed 1 base at V and 10 bases at J, with 14 bases between. CDR3 length: 14 residues. Germline CDR1 reads LNHNV; CDR2 reads YYDKDF (reference sequence). The J gene is TRBJ2-1, the V gene TRBV15; D may be TRBD2 (5 bases). The TCR comes from an adult who received the AZD1222 COVID-19 vaccine. The source was peripheral blood, collected 28 days after the second AZD1222 dose. The CDR3: CATSRGDYLHEQFF. CDR3 bases: TGTGCCACCAGCAGAGGAGACTATCTGCACGAGCAGTTCTTC.